Following are 19 T cell receptor beta chains from one sample sequenced in a study of CD8+CD57+ T cells in acquired aplastic anemia. TCR beta VDJ and CDR3 profiles were obtained from a genomic DNA template. TCRdb fed the reads into MiXCR, producing one record per CDR3 protein. The table has hundreds of thousands of distinct CDR3 sequences, 40% to 50% seen once. An expansion of CD8+CD57+ cells by flow cytometry had been shown in patients chosen for sequencing. The sample taken for sequencing was sorted CD4+, CD8+, or CD8+CD57+ T cells (not recorded which) from PBMCs. These receptors were collected from a human donor with aplastic anemia.

The V and J genes are TRBV10-3 and TRBJ2-7; 11 bases agree with TRBD2. The V gene end was trimmed by 5 bases and the J gene end by 2 bases; junction bases not matched to a gene: 17. CDR1 ENHRY and CDR2 SYGVKD come from the germline V gene. The CDR3 length is 19 residues. CDR3: CAISYSMLAGGRKTYEQYF. DNA of the CDR3: TGTGCCATCAGTTACTCGATGCTAGCGGGGGGCCGTAAGACCTACGAGCAGTACTTC.

This clonotype occurred a few times. A clone one base away is much larger, so this may be a read error. The chain couples TRBV7-9 to TRBJ2-1; the D is unclear. This CDR3 comprises 14 residues. CDR1 and CDR2 (germline): SEHNR, FQNEAQ (reference sequence). In DNA form, the CDR3 reads TGTGCCAGCAGCTCCTCGTTATTTAGTCCTGAGCGGTTCTTC. Protein: CASSSSLFSPERFF.

This clonotype was observed at least ten times. The chain recombines TRBV7-9 with TRBJ1-1; 7 bases line up with TRBD1. CDR3 length: 11 residues. The J segment lost 7 bases and the V segment lost 5 bases, leaving 1 base of the junction unmatched. The germline V gene encodes CDR1 SEHNR and CDR2 FQNEAQ (reference sequence). CDR3 nucleotide sequence: TGTGCCAGCAGCCGGGACAGTGAAGCTTTCTTT. Translation: CASSRDSEAFF. The full variable domain, completed using reference TRBV7-9 and TRBJ1-1, is DTGVSQNPRHKITKRGQNVTFRCDPISEHNRLYWYRQTLGQGPEFLTYFQNEAQLEKSRLLSDRFSAERPKGSFSTLEIQRTEQGDSAMYLCASSRDSEAFFGQGTRLTVV.

The V and J genes are TRBV6-6 and TRBJ2-7; 7 positions agree with TRBD1. CDR3 length: 13 residues. The germline CDR1 and CDR2 sequences are MNHNY and SVGAGI (reference sequence). Trimming removed 5 bases from V and 3 bases from J; junction bases left unmatched: 4. The CDR3 loop is CASSRDRNYEQYF. In DNA form, the CDR3 reads TGTGCCAGCAGTCGGGACAGAAACTACGAGCAGTACTTC.

The rearrangement uses TRBV19 and TRBJ1-1, with TRBD1 identical over 7 bases. In germline, CDR1 is LNHDA, CDR2 SQIVND (reference sequence). This CDR3 has 18 amino acids. Trimming cost V 0 bases and J 0 bases; bases outside gene matches: 10. The CDR3 spells CASSIDGFWGQLNTEAFF. CDR3 nucleotides: TGTGCCAGTAGTATAGATGGGTTTTGGGGACAGCTGAACACTGAAGCTTTCTTT.

Only a few counts were recorded for this clonotype. The chain joins TRBV20-1 to TRBJ2-7; the match to TRBD2 covers 10 bases. After removal of 3 bases from V and 3 bases from J, the junction contained 2 bases not matched to a gene. CDR1 and CDR2 (germline): DFQATT, SNEGSKA (reference sequence). The CDR3 spans 13 residues. As DNA, the CDR3 is TGCAGTGCTAGCGGGACTAGCGTCTACGAGCAGTACTTC. Translated, it gives CSASGTSVYEQYF.

The gene calls are TRBV4-2 and TRBJ2-5; no clear D gene. Germline CDR1 and CDR2: LGHNA and YNFKEQ. The CDR3 sequence is 15 residues long. With 1 base removed from V and 1 base from J, the gap between germline ends came to 10 bases. DNA of the CDR3: TGTGCCAGCAGCCAAGGCGTTCCTTCCCAAGAGACCCAGTACTTC. It encodes CASSQGVPSQETQYF.

This clonotype occurred many times. The V gene is TRBV2, the J gene TRBJ1-2; 8 positions agree with TRBD1. CDR3 length equals 14 residues. V was pared by 8 bases and J by 3 bases, with 8 bases of the junction left unmatched. Germline lookup yields CDR1 SNHLY and CDR2 FYNNEI. CDR3 nucleotide sequence: TGTGCCAGCCCAGGGGGCCTGGGGGACTATGGCTACACCTTC. It encodes CASPGGLGDYGYTF.

V is TRBV20-1 and J is TRBJ2-2, with 8 bases fitting TRBD2. Per germline, CDR1 DFQATT and CDR2 SNEGSKA (reference sequence). CDR3 length: 15 residues. V lost 6 bases and J lost 5; bases outside the gene matches: 11. The CDR3 loop reads CSAPRGGGRTGELFF. The CDR3 region has the DNA TGCAGTGCCCCCAGGGGCGGGGGGCGTACCGGGGAGCTGTTTTTT.

This clonotype was counted ten times or more. V is TRBV7-9 and J is TRBJ2-7, with D unresolved. V was pared by 2 bases and J by 4 bases, with 15 bases between. Germline V gene sequence: CDR1 SEHNR, CDR2 FQNEAQ (reference sequence). This CDR3 is 15 amino acids long. CDR3 nucleotide sequence: TGTGCCAGCAGCTTATCGAACCGGCGCCCGTACGAGCAGTACTTC. Amino acid sequence: CASSLSNRRPYEQYF.

This clonotype has more than one count but fewer than ten. The chain has TRBV24-1 and TRBJ2-1, with 7 positions matching TRBD2. The germline CDR1 and CDR2 sequences are KGHDR and SFDVKD. The CDR3 totals 13 residues. After removal of 3 bases from V and 9 bases from J, the junction contained 4 bases not matched to a gene. The CDR3 sequence is CATSDNAGVEQFF. The CDR3 DNA reads TGTGCCACCAGTGATAATGCGGGGGTTGAGCAGTTCTTC.

In this sample, this clonotype turned up a few times. J is TRBJ1-5 and V is TRBV7-2; D unresolved. CDR3 size: 12 residues. V was shortened by 2 bases and J by 7 bases, with 6 bases between the two germline ends. Germline V CDR1 and CDR2: SGHTA, FQGNSA. This chain's CDR3 is CASSLTRQPQHF. CDR3 nucleotides: TGTGCCAGCAGCTTAACGCGACAGCCCCAGCATTTT.

This clonotype was counted many times. The chain joins TRBV7-9 to TRBJ2-1; TRBD2 matches 16 bases. J lost 8 bases, V lost 5 bases, and 15 bases had no gene match. Germline CDR1 and CDR2: SEHNR and FQNEAQ (reference sequence). The CDR3 is 19 residues long. The chain's CDR3 is CASSTGLAGGPILIDEQFF. DNA of the CDR3: TGTGCCAGCAGCACGGGACTAGCGGGGGGGCCGATTCTCATCGATGAGCAGTTCTTC.

The rearrangement links TRBV4-1 to TRBJ1-4; 7 bases agree with TRBD1. V was clipped by 3 bases and J by 6 bases; unmatched bases: 4. Germline CDR1 MGHRA, CDR2 YSYEKL. The CDR3 spans 14 residues. The CDR3 sequence: CASSHTGDDEKLFF. CDR3 coding DNA: TGCGCCAGCAGCCACACAGGGGACGATGAAAAACTGTTTTTT.

V and J are TRBV4-3 and TRBJ2-1, with 8 nucleotides matching TRBD1. V lost 3 bases and J lost 8; bases outside the gene matches: 12. Germline V gene lookup returns CDR1 LGHNA and CDR2 YSLEER. The CDR3 spans 16 residues. The DNA of the CDR3 is TGCGCCAGCAGCCAGTACGGGACAGGCGGTTACTATGAGCAGTTCTTC. This sequence encodes CASSQYGTGGYYEQFF.

The J gene is TRBJ1-4, the V gene TRBV25-1, with TRBD1 as a possible D gene (6 bases). CDR1 is MGHDK and CDR2 is SYGVNS in the germline V gene. The CDR3 sequence is 14 residues long. The V end lost 5 bases, the J end lost 8 bases, and 15 bases lay between the germline ends. CDR3 loop: CASSYPRGGEKLFF. In nucleotides, the CDR3 is TGTGCCAGCAGTTACCCAAGGGGGGGCGAAAAACTGTTTTTT.

This rearrangement joins TRBV19 to TRBJ1-3; D is unresolved. From germline, CDR1 is LNHDA and CDR2 SQIVND (reference sequence). V was cut by 5 bases and J by 4 bases, with 15 bases left in between. The CDR3 loop spans 15 amino acids. The CDR3 loop is CASSLDRNGGNTIYF. CDR3 nucleotide sequence: TGTGCCAGTAGTCTCGACCGTAATGGGGGAAACACCATATATTTT.

Written as DNA, the CDR3 is TGCGCCAGCAGCCACAGAAAGACCGGGGTTGTAGCTGGAAACACCATATATTTT. It specifies CASSHRKTGVVAGNTIYF. The chain is built from TRBV4-1 and TRBJ1-3; D gene uncertain. The CDR3 covers 18 residues. The V gene lost 3 bases and the J gene lost 2 bases, with 20 bases spanning the gap. CDR1 MGHRA and CDR2 YSYEKL come from the germline V gene.

CDR3: CAISGASGGANEQFF. CDR3 nucleotides: TGTGCCATCAGTGGCGCTAGCGGGGGGGCCAATGAGCAGTTCTTC. J is TRBJ2-1 and V is TRBV10-3, with 12 bases aligning to TRBD2. Per germline, CDR1 ENHRY and CDR2 SYGVKD. V was clipped by 4 bases and J by 6 bases; unmatched bases: 4. CDR3 length: 15 residues.